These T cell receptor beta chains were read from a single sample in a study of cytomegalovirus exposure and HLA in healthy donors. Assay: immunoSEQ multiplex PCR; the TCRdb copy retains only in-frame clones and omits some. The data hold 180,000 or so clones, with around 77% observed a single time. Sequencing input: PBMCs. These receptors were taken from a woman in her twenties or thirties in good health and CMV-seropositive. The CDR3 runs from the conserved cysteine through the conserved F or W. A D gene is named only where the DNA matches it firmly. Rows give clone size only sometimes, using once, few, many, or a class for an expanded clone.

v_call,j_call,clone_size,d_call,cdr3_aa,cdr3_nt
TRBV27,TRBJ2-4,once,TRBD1,CASSPGQGIGDIQYF,TGTGCCAGCAGTCCGGGACAGGGGATAGGAGACATTCAGTACTTC
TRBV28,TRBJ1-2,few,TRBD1,CASSGTANYGYTF,TGTGCCAGCAGTGGGACAGCTAACTATGGCTACACCTTC
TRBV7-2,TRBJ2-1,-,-,CASSLAPGHPTGIEQFF,TGTGCCAGCAGCTTAGCACCGGGACACCCAACAGGTATTGAGCAGTTCTTC
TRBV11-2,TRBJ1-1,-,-,CASSLSGGTEAFF,TGTGCCAGCAGCTTATCGGGGGGTACTGAAGCTTTCTTT
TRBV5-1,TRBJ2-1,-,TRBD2,CASSFLAGRNEQFF,TGCGCCAGCAGCTTCCTAGCGGGGAGGAATGAGCAGTTCTTC
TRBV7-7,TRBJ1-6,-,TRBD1,CASSPRQGRGESPLHF,TGTGCCAGCAGCCCACGACAGGGAAGGGGGGAGTCACCCCTCCACTTT
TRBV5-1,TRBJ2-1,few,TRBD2,CASSKPGLAGSNEQFF,TGCGCCAGCAGCAAACCGGGACTAGCGGGATCCAATGAGCAGTTCTTC
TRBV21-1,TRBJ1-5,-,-,CASSPGLINQPQHF,TGTGCCAGCAGCCCTGGACTGATTAATCAGCCCCAGCATTTT
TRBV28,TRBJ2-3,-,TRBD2,CASSLFPGGVYYTQYF,TGTGCCAGCAGTTTATTCCCCGGGGGGGTTTACTATACGCAGTATTTT
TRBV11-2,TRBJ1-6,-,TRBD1,CASSLTGVPYNSPLHF,TGTGCCAGCAGCCTTACAGGGGTACCCTATAATTCACCCCTCCACTTT
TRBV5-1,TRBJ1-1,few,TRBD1,CASSLGLTGANTEAFF,TGCGCCAGCAGCTTAGGTTTGACAGGGGCGAACACTGAAGCTTTCTTT
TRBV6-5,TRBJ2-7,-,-,CASSYSAGRGSYEQYF,TGTGCCAGCAGTTACTCAGCAGGACGGGGCTCCTACGAGCAGTACTTC
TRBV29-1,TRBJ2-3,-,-,CSTTNRDTQYF,TGCAGCACCACGAACAGAGATACGCAGTATTTT
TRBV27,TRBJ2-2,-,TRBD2,CASSLVGLGAGELFF,TGTGCCAGCAGTTTGGTCGGACTAGGGGCCGGGGAGCTGTTTTTT
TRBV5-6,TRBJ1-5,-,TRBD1,CASSLRTGSVYQPQHF,TGTGCCAGCAGCCTCCGGACAGGGTCGGTTTATCAGCCCCAGCATTTT
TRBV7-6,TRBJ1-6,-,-,CASGQTLNSPLHF,TGTGCCAGCGGACAGACCCTTAATTCACCCCTCCACTTT
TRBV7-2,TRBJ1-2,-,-,CASSSHEGGSANYGYTF,TGTGCCAGCAGCTCCCATGAGGGGGGGTCGGCTAACTATGGCTACACCTTC
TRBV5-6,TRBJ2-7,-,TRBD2,CASSRGLADYEQYF,TGTGCCAGCAGCCGCGGACTAGCGGACTACGAGCAGTACTTC
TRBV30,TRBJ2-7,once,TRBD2,CAWTSGRTDEQYF,TGTGCCTGGACTAGCGGGAGGACCGACGAGCAATACTTC
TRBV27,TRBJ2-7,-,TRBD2,CASSLRGGDTYEQYF,TGTGCCAGCAGTCTCCGGGGGGGGGATACCTACGAGCAGTACTTC
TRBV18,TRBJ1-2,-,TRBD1,CASSPTAQGEDGYTF,TGTGCCAGCTCACCAACGGCACAGGGGGAGGACGGCTACACCTTC
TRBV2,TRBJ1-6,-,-,CASKAEDNSPLHF,TGTGCCAGCAAAGCAGAGGATAATTCACCCCTCCACTTT
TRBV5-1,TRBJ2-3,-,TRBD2,CASSLGLAGGSTDTQYF,TGCGCCAGCAGCCTGGGACTAGCGGGAGGGAGCACAGATACGCAGTATTTT
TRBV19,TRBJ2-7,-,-,CASRTNGASEQYF,TGTGCCAGTAGGACGAATGGAGCCTCCGAGCAGTACTTC
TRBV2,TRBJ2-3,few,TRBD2,CASSGLADTDTQYF,TGTGCCAGCAGTGGACTAGCGGACACAGATACGCAGTATTTT
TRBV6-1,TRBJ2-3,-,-,CASSEANRKEGMQYF,TGTGCCAGCAGTGAAGCGAATCGGAAAGAGGGAATGCAGTATTTT
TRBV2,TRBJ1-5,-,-,CASRATWANQPQHF,TGTGCCAGCAGGGCGACATGGGCGAATCAGCCCCAGCATTTT
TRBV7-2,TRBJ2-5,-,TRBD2,CASSLSGGAADGGLYF,TGTGCCAGCAGCCTCAGCGGGGGGGCAGCCGATGGGGGCTTGTACTTC
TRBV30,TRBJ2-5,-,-,CAWSYSQGWETQYF,TGTGCCTGGAGTTACTCACAGGGTTGGGAGACCCAGTACTTC
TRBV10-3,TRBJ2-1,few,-,CAISESARPDSSYNEQFF,TGTGCCATCAGTGAGTCCGCTAGGCCGGACAGCTCCTACAATGAGCAGTTCTTC
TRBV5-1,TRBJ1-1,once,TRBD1,CASSTGQGAGNTEAFF,TGCGCCAGCAGCACGGGACAGGGGGCGGGGAACACTGAAGCTTTCTTT
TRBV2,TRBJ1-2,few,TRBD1,CASSELTRQGGYTF,TGTGCCAGCAGTGAACTTACCCGACAGGGCGGCTACACCTTC
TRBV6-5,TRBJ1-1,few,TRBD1,CASSPRQGHLEAFF,TGTGCCAGCAGCCCCCGACAGGGGCATCTCGAAGCTTTCTTT
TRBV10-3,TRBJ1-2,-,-,CAISESLGGAYGYTF,TGTGCCATCAGTGAGTCCCTCGGGGGTGCCTATGGCTACACCTTC
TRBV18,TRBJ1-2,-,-,CASSPGTPNYGYTF,TGTGCCAGCTCACCCGGGACACCTAACTATGGCTACACCTTC
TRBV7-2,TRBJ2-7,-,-,CASSLRRGGVSYEQYF,TGTGCCAGCAGCTTGCGGCGCGGGGGCGTCTCCTACGAGCAGTACTTC
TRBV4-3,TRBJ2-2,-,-,CASSQQTVTGELFF,TGCGCCAGCAGCCAGCAGACAGTCACCGGGGAGCTGTTTTTT
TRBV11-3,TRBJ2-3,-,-,CASSLEAGTDTQYF,TGTGCCAGCAGCTTAGAAGCGGGTACAGATACGCAGTATTTT
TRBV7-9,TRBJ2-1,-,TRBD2,CASSPRGGSYNEQFF,TGTGCCAGCAGCCCCCGGGGGGGAAGTTACAATGAGCAGTTCTTC
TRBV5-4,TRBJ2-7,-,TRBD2,CASSPTSGEQYF,TGTGCCAGCAGCCCAACTAGCGGCGAGCAGTACTTC
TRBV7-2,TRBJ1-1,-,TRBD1,CASSLAPGQGPTEAFF,TGTGCCAGCAGCTTAGCTCCGGGACAGGGTCCCACTGAAGCTTTCTTT
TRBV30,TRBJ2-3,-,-,CAWSRGSTDTQYF,TGTGCCTGGAGTAGGGGGAGCACAGATACGCAGTATTTT
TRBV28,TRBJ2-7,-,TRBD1,CASYTGTGGAGAVYEQYF,TGTGCCAGCTATACCGGGACAGGGGGAGCTGGGGCTGTCTACGAGCAGTACTTC
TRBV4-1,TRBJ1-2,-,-,CASSQETGWTYGYTF,TGCGCCAGCAGCCAAGAAACAGGGTGGACCTATGGCTACACCTTC
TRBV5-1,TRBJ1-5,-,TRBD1,CASSLQGDQPQHF,TGCGCCAGCAGCCTACAGGGGGACCAGCCCCAGCATTTT